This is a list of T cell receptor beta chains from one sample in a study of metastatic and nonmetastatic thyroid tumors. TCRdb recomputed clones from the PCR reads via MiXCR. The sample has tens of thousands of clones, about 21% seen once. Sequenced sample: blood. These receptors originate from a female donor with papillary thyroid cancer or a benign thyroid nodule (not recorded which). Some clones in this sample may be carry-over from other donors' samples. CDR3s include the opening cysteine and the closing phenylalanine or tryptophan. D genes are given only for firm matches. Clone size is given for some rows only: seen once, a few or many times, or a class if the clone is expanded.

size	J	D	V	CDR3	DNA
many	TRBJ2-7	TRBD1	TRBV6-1	CASSRQGDYEQYF	TGTGCCAGCAGTCGACAGGGAGACTACGAGCAGTACTTC
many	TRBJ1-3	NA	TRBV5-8	CASSLPRGNSGNTIYF	TGTGCCAGCAGCTTGCCGCGCGGGAACTCTGGAAACACCATATATTTT
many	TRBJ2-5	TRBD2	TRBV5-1	CASSLPSGGLEETQYF	TGCGCCAGCAGCTTGCCTAGCGGGGGATTGGAAGAGACCCAGTACTTC
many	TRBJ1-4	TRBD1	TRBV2	CASSEWDRGNEKLFF	TGTGCCAGCAGTGAATGGGACAGGGGGAATGAAAAACTGTTTTTT
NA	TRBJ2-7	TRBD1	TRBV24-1	CATSDSGGTGNEQYF	TGTGCCACCAGTGACTCTGGGGGGACAGGGAACGAGCAGTACTTC
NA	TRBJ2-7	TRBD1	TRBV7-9	CASSWTGTGGEQYF	TGTGCCAGCAGCTGGACCGGGACAGGGGGCGAGCAGTACTTC
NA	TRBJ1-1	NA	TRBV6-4	CASSDSAWGTEAFF	TGTGCCAGCAGTGACTCCGCCTGGGGGACTGAAGCTTTCTTT
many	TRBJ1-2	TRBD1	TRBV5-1	CASSLNQGAYGYTF	TGCGCCAGCAGCTTGAACCAGGGGGCCTATGGCTACACCTTC
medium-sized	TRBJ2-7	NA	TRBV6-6	CASSYLSGAYEQYF	TGTGCCAGCAGTTACCTTTCAGGGGCCTACGAGCAGTACTTC
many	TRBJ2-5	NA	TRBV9	CASSVGNRAETQYF	TGTGCCAGCAGCGTAGGCAACAGAGCGGAGACCCAGTACTTC
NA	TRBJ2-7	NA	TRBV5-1	CASSLTIGQGMYEQYF	TGCGCCAGCAGCTTGACAATCGGGCAGGGGATGTACGAGCAGTACTTC
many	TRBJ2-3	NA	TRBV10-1	CASSDRLGDTQYF	TGCGCCAGCAGTGACAGACTAGGAGATACGCAGTATTTT
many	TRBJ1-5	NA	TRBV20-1	CSARDSSPFQPQHF	TGCAGTGCTAGAGATTCTAGCCCCTTCCAGCCCCAGCATTTT
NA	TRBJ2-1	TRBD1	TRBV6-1	CASSRDRGHHEQFF	TGTGCCAGCAGTAGGGACAGGGGGCACCATGAGCAGTTCTTC
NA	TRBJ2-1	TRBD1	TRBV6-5	CASSYLQGAHGNEQFF	TGTGCCAGCAGTTATCTCCAGGGGGCACATGGTAATGAGCAGTTCTTC
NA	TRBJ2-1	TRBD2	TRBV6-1	CASGGTLWREGRNEQFF	TGTGCCAGCGGGGGGACCCTTTGGCGGGAGGGCCGCAATGAGCAGTTCTTC
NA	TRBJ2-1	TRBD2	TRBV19	CASTSTSGAYNEQFF	TGTGCCAGTACCTCGACTAGCGGGGCCTACAATGAGCAGTTCTTC
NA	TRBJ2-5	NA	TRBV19	CASSQDSLGTQYF	TGTGCCAGTAGTCAGGACAGCCTCGGGACCCAGTACTTC
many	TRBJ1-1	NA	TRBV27	CASSLIGQTNTEAFF	TGTGCCAGCAGTTTAATAGGACAAACGAACACTGAAGCTTTCTTT
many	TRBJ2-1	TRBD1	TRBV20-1	CSARQGRGYNEQFF	TGCAGTGCTCGACAGGGGAGAGGGTACAATGAGCAGTTCTTC
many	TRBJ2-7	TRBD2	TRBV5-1	CASSPGGSENEQYF	TGCGCCAGCAGCCCGGGGGGTTCCGAGAACGAGCAGTACTTC
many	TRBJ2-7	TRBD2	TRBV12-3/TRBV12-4	CASSFRVVAGGRAVEQYF	TGTGCCAGCAGTTTTAGGGTGGTAGCGGGGGGGCGGGCTGTCGAGCAGTACTTC
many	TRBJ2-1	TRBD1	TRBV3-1	CASSQTGLPYNEQFF	TGTGCCAGCAGCCAGACAGGGCTACCCTACAATGAGCAGTTCTTC
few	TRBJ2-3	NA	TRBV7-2	CASSLGPRGKDTQYF	TGTGCCAGCAGCTTAGGGCCCCGGGGGAAAGATACGCAGTATTTT
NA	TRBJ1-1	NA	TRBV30	CAWSATGQGRTEAFF	TGTGCCTGGAGTGCGACTGGGCAGGGGAGAACTGAAGCTTTCTTT
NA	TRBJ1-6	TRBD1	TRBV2	CASSEALRGGLSPLHF	TGTGCCAGCAGTGAAGCGCTAAGAGGGGGCTTATCACCCCTCCACTTT
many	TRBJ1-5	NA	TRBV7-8	CASSRSGQSFSSNQPQHF	TGTGCCAGCAGCCGTAGCGGACAGTCCTTTTCTAGCAATCAGCCCCAGCATTTT
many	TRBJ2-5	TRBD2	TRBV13	CASSNSGGGSRGTQYF	TGTGCCAGCAGCAACTCGGGCGGGGGGAGCCGGGGGACCCAGTACTTC
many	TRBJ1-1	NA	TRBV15	CATSRGEQNTEAFF	TGTGCCACCAGCCGCGGGGAGCAGAACACTGAAGCTTTCTTT
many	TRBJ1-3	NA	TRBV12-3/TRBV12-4	CASRQAAGSPNTIYF	TGTGCCAGCAGACAGGCAGCAGGGTCGCCAAACACCATATATTTT
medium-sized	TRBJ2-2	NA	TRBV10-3	CAISDRPPGQGTGELFF	TGTGCCATCAGTGATCGTCCACCTGGGCAGGGCACCGGGGAGCTGTTTTTT
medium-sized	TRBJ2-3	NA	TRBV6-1	CASSLRQSTDTQYF	TGTGCCAGCAGTCTGAGGCAGAGCACAGATACGCAGTATTTT
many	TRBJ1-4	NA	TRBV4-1	CASSLLNSATNEKLFF	TGCGCCAGCAGCCTCCTGAACTCTGCAACTAATGAAAAACTGTTTTTT
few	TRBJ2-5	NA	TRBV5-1	CASSLLLRDSQETQYF	TGCGCCAGCAGCTTGTTACTCCGCGACAGCCAAGAGACCCAGTACTTC
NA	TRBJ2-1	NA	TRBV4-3	CASSQEGPLREQFF	TGCGCCAGCAGCCAAGAGGGGCCGCTCCGCGAGCAGTTCTTC
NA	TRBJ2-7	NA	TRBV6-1	CASRTGRLPRVEQYF	TGTGCCAGCAGGACCGGACGGCTCCCAAGGGTCGAGCAGTACTTC
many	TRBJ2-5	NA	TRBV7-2	CASSPHPTGTKGETQYF	TGTGCCAGCAGCCCCCACCCCACAGGGACTAAGGGAGAGACCCAGTACTTC
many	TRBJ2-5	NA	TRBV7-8	CASSAGQIGETQYF	TGTGCCAGCAGCGCGGGACAAATCGGGGAGACCCAGTACTTC
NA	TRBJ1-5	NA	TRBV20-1	CSARRSQGRRPQHF	TGCAGTGCCCGCCGGAGCCAGGGGCGGAGGCCCCAGCATTTT